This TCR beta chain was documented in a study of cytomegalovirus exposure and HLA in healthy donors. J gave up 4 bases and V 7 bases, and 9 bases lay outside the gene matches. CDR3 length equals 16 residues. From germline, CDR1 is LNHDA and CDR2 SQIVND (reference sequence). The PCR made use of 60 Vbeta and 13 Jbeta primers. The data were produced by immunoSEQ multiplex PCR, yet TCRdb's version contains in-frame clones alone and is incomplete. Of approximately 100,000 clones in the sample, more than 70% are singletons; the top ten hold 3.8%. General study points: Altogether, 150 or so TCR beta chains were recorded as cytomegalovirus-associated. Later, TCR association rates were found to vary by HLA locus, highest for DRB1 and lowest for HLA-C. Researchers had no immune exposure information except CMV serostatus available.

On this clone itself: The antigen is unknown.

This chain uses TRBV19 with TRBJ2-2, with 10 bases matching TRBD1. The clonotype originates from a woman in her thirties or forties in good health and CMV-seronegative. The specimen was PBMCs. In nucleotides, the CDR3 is TGTGCCAGTAAAGGGGGACAGGGGCTGGGCACCGGGGAGCTGTTTTTT. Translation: CASKGGQGLGTGELFF.